This paragraph covers one T cell receptor (beta chain) sequence. As for treatment: roughly 20 received Ad26.COV2.S at low or high dose, single or two shots; a few received placebo; per-sample allocation not given. Specimens were obtained on day 63 following the first vaccine or placebo injection. Boston supplied an adult donor aged 18-55 years. The data derive from a study of Ad26.COV2.S vaccination and SARS-CoV-2 variants. The method was immunoSEQ multiplex PCR; TCRdb's version includes in-frame clones alone and lacks a portion of them. The sample lists 450,000 to 550,000 clones, roughly nine tenths occurring once. Germline V gives CDR1 MNHEY, CDR2 SMNVEV (reference sequence). The ends were cut back, 6 bases at V and 1 base at J, with 15 bases in the middle. The CDR3 consists of 15 residues.

Here the sequenced sample was peripheral blood, taken in a trial of Ad26.COV2.S vaccine versus placebo. The chain is built from TRBV27 and TRBJ1-1; no definite D call. The TCR sequence derives from a person between 18 and 65 years old who received the Ad26.COV2.S COVID-19 vaccine or a placebo. The CDR3 loop is CASRLSPSTNTEAFF. The CDR3 nucleotides are TGTGCCAGCAGGCTAAGTCCCAGTACGAACACTGAAGCTTTCTTT.